This passage covers 23 T cell receptor beta chains from one sample sequenced in a study of cytomegalovirus exposure and HLA in healthy donors (dated by TCRdb to 2016 to 2017). The library was generated by the immunoSEQ multiplex PCR assay. The multiplex PCR relied on a mix of 60 forward primers for TCR Vbeta segments and 13 reverse primers for TCR Jbeta segments. The source is immuneACCESS, and TCRdb retained only in-frame sequences with V and J called. Part of the clones is not carried over; for the studies checked, unresolved V genes explain less than half of this, and the remainder is unexplained. The sample table records 90,000 to 95,000 clones; more than 70% of these occur just once. The ten most abundant clones make up 4.4% of the sample. The specimen was PBMCs. All receptors derive from a male donor in good health and CMV-seropositive.

The V call is TRBV28, the J call TRBJ2-7; the match to TRBD1 covers 9 bases. The CDR3 extends over 14 amino acids. In germline, CDR1 is MDHEN, CDR2 SYDVKM. V lost 6 bases and J lost 4; bases outside the gene matches: 7. The CDR3 coding sequence is TGTGCCAGCAGCGACCGGGACAGGGAGTACGAGCAGTACTTC. It codes for CASSDRDREYEQYF.

As regards this clone: This CDR3 is also generated by other DNA sequences in the sample. The chain joins TRBV5-1 to TRBJ2-1, with 7 bases fitting TRBD2. V lost 0 bases, J lost 4 bases, and 7 bases stayed unmatched. This CDR3 comprises 16 residues. From germline, CDR1 is SGHRS and CDR2 YFSETQ. The CDR3 sequence is CASSLASSGTYNEQFF. The CDR3 DNA is TGCGCCAGCAGCTTGGCCTCAAGCGGGACTTACAATGAGCAGTTCTTC.

The chain combines TRBV6-6 with TRBJ2-7, with TRBD1 as a possible D gene (5 bases). V was clipped by 5 bases and J by 2 bases, with 13 bases between them. This CDR3 is built from 14 residues. Germline V gene sequence: CDR1 MNHNY, CDR2 SVGAGI (reference sequence). The CDR3 loop reads CASSLHRPPYEQYF. The CDR3 region has the DNA TGTGCCAGCAGTCTTCACAGGCCTCCCTACGAGCAGTACTTC.

The chain couples TRBV5-6 to TRBJ1-4; unclear D gene. Germline lookup yields CDR1 SGHDT and CDR2 YYEEEE. The CDR3 sequence is 15 residues long. Trimming cost V 3 bases and J 4 bases, with 13 bases left between them. CDR3 coding DNA: TGTGCCAGCAGCTCTAGGACTTTACTTAATGAAAAACTGTTTTTT. As protein: CASSSRTLLNEKLFF.

V usage is TRBV4-1 and J usage is TRBJ2-7; D unclear. This CDR3 contains 15 residues. Germline CDR1 MGHRA, CDR2 YSYEKL. The V and J ends lost 0 bases and 4 bases respectively, with 13 bases between them. CDR3 DNA: TGCGCCAGCAGCCAAGATGAATTGACGAGGTACGAGCAGTACTTC. Protein sequence: CASSQDELTRYEQYF.

The CDR3 DNA sequence: TGTGCCAGCAGTTTCTCAATCCAGGGACTTGAAGCTTTCTTT. It translates to CASSFSIQGLEAFF. The chain is built from TRBV6-5 and TRBJ1-1, with D possibly TRBD1 on 5 matching bases. This CDR3 has 14 residues. The ends were cut back, 4 bases at V and 7 bases at J, with 16 bases in the middle. Germline V gene data show CDR1 as MNHEY and CDR2 as SVGAGI.

This chain connects TRBV7-9 to TRBJ1-1; 10 nucleotides line up with TRBD1. Losses at the gene ends were 2 bases for V and 2 bases for J; bases not matched to a gene: 14. Germline V gene sequence: CDR1 SEHNR, CDR2 FQNEAQ (reference sequence). The CDR3 has 19 amino acids. CDR3 in DNA: TGTGCCAGCAGCTTATCATCGTTACGGGACAGGGGTCAAAACACTGAAGCTTTCTTT. Translation gives CASSLSSLRDRGQNTEAFF.

The J gene is TRBJ2-7, the V gene TRBV19; 8 positions agree with TRBD1. Germline trimming cut 4 bases from V and 5 bases from J; bases unmatched to any gene: 10. The V gene's germline CDR1 is LNHDA and CDR2 SQIVND (reference sequence). The CDR3 is 15 amino acids. The CDR3: CASSTPGQASDEQYF. The CDR3 DNA follows: TGTGCCAGTAGTACCCCGGGACAGGCCTCGGACGAGCAGTACTTC.

This chain connects TRBV7-2 to TRBJ1-2, with D possibly matching TRBD1 (5 bases). This CDR3 contains 15 residues. Trimming cost V 5 bases and J 1 base, with 14 bases left between them. CDR1 and CDR2 from the germline V gene are SGHTA and FQGNSA. DNA of the CDR3: TGTGCCAGCAGCCCCTCTGGGGGGGGTAACTATGGCTACACCTTC. This codes for CASSPSGGGNYGYTF.

The chain recombines TRBV6-6 with TRBJ1-5; 8 nucleotides match TRBD1. The germline V gene encodes CDR1 MNHNY and CDR2 SVGAGI (reference sequence). The V segment lost 4 bases and the J segment 7 bases; nucleotides outside the gene matches: 3. This CDR3 comprises 13 residues. The CDR3 is CASSSRDRQPQHF. CDR3 bases: TGTGCCAGCAGTTCAAGGGACAGGCAGCCCCAGCATTTT.

This chain joins TRBV7-9 and TRBJ2-1, with TRBD1 matching 7 bases. V was pared by 8 bases and J by 7 bases, with 5 bases of the junction left unmatched. The CDR3 contains 12 residues. Germline assignment: CDR1 SEHNR and CDR2 FQNEAQ (reference sequence). The DNA for the CDR3 is TGTGCCAGCCTGGGACAGAAAAATGAGCAGTTCTTC. Translated, it gives CASLGQKNEQFF.

The rearrangement uses TRBV27 and TRBJ2-7, with D possibly matching TRBD2 (6 bases). Trimming took 8 bases from V and 1 from J, leaving 12 bases between them. CDR1 is MNHEY and CDR2 is SMNVEV in the germline V gene (reference sequence). The CDR3 has 13 amino acids. The CDR3 is CASALGGSYEQYF. In nucleotides, the CDR3 is TGTGCCAGCGCCCTGGGGGGTTCCTACGAGCAGTACTTC.

The rearrangement uses TRBV19 and TRBJ1-5; 12 bases align to TRBD1. The CDR3 totals 17 residues. CDR1 is LNHDA, CDR2 SQIVND, per germline (reference sequence). The J segment lost 1 base and the V segment lost 6 bases, leaving 7 bases of the junction unmatched. The CDR3 sequence: CASSPGTGGSSNQPQHF. The CDR3 nucleotides are TGTGCCAGTAGCCCCGGGACAGGGGGCTCAAGCAATCAGCCCCAGCATTTT.

CDR3 in amino acids: CASTVLDSTSEQYF. The CDR3, as DNA: TGTGCCAGCACCGTTCTTGACTCTACAAGCGAGCAGTACTTC. The chain links TRBV28 to TRBJ2-7, with no clear D. This CDR3 is built from 14 residues. V shed 7 bases and J shed 6 bases, with 19 bases lying between them. Germline V CDR1 and CDR2: MDHEN, SYDVKM.

The sample holds one count of this clone. Here the CDR3 DNA reads TGTGCCAGCAGTTACTCCAACAGGGGTAGACACGAGCAGTACTTC. Its translation is CASSYSNRGRHEQYF. This chain joins TRBV6-5 and TRBJ2-7; 7 bases line up with TRBD1. J lost 5 bases, V lost 0 bases, and 7 bases had no gene match. Germline V gene sequence: CDR1 MNHEY, CDR2 SVGAGI. This CDR3 has 15 residues.

The chain couples TRBV9 to TRBJ1-2, with 7 bases fitting TRBD1. V shed 4 bases and J 0 bases; nucleotides not matched to a gene: 9. The CDR3 contains 16 residues. The germline V gene has CDR1 SGDLS and CDR2 YYNGEE. CDR3 sequence (DNA): TGTGCCAGCAGCCCGACAGGGAGTCCACCTAACTATGGCTACACCTTC. It specifies CASSPTGSPPNYGYTF. Variable domain in full (rest from reference TRBV9 and TRBJ1-2): DSGVTQTPKHLITATGQRVTLRCSPRSGDLSVYWYQQSLDQGLQFLIQYYNGEERAKGNILERFSAQQFPDLHSELNLSSLELGDSALYFCASSPTGSPPNYGYTFGSGTRLTVV.

In the case of this clone: This specimen includes other DNA sequences encoding the same CDR3. J is TRBJ2-1 and V is TRBV5-1; 7 nucleotides agree with TRBD2. J lost 0 bases, V lost 5 bases, and 5 bases had no gene match. CDR3 size: 15 residues. Germline assignment: CDR1 SGHRS and CDR2 YFSETQ. This CDR3 is CASSLGGSSYNEQFF. As DNA, the CDR3 is TGCGCCAGCAGTCTCGGGGGGAGCTCCTACAATGAGCAGTTCTTC.

The rearrangement uses TRBV2 and TRBJ2-5, with 9 bases that match TRBD2. V lost 1 base, J lost 5 bases, and 14 bases stayed unmatched. The CDR3 is 18 amino acids. The V gene's germline CDR1 is SNHLY and CDR2 FYNNEI. Written as DNA, the CDR3 is TGTGCCAGCAGTGAAGGTAGCGGGGGTTACACCAGCGGGGAGACCCAGTACTTC. Encoded protein: CASSEGSGGYTSGETQYF.

The J gene is TRBJ1-1, the V gene TRBV7-2, with D perhaps matching TRBD1 (6 bases). Germline V gives CDR1 SGHTA, CDR2 FQGNSA. The length of the CDR3 is 14 residues. The V gene lost 2 bases and the J gene lost 2 bases, with 9 bases spanning the gap. CDR3 bases: TGTGCCAGCAGCTTAACAGGGAGAAACACTGAAGCTTTCTTT. Amino acids: CASSLTGRNTEAFF.

The V gene is TRBV4-1, the J gene TRBJ2-7, with 7 bases fitting TRBD2. CDR3 length: 15 residues. Per germline, CDR1 MGHRA and CDR2 YSYEKL. V shed 4 bases, J shed 4 bases, and the junction held 10 bases outside the gene matches. The CDR3 DNA is TGCGCCAGCAGCCTTCACGAGCGGGGTGAATACGAGCAGTACTTC. Translation: CASSLHERGEYEQYF.

The chain links TRBV2 to TRBJ1-1; D is unresolved. This CDR3 region has 15 residues. Trimming cost V 7 bases and J 5 bases, with 20 bases left between them. Germline lookup yields CDR1 SNHLY and CDR2 FYNNEI. The CDR3 reads CASTYSAPRETEAFF. The CDR3 DNA reads as TGTGCCAGCACCTATTCCGCGCCCCGTGAGACTGAAGCTTTCTTT.

V gene TRBV27 combines with J gene TRBJ1-4; D is undetermined. V was pared by 9 bases and J by 4 bases, with 15 bases between. The CDR3 has 14 residues. CDR1 is MNHEY, CDR2 SMNVEV, per germline (reference sequence). In DNA form, the CDR3 reads TGTGCCAGTTGCCCCCGGGGTCATAATGAAAAACTGTTTTTT. Its translation: CASCPRGHNEKLFF.

The chain employs TRBV2 and TRBJ2-7; D is perhaps TRBD2 (5 bases). From germline, CDR1 is SNHLY and CDR2 FYNNEI. Trimming left V 8 bases short and J 4 bases short, with 12 bases between. The CDR3 extends over 12 amino acids. In DNA, the CDR3 is TGTGCCAGCCAAGCGGCCAATTACGAGCAGTACTTC. This gives the protein CASQAANYEQYF.